This T cell receptor (beta chain) was sequenced in a study of blood T cell repertoires in COVID-19 (TCRdb year 2020). With respect to the entire study: Samples from collaborators originated in the United States, Italy and Spain and spanned both the acute and convalescent phases of COVID-19. The samples were drawn from two sources: the first 160 participants of the ongoing ImmuneRACE study, and 1,000 to 1,500 subjects contributed by 6 global collaborators. The sample metadata nearly always contained a de-identified subject ID, COVID-19 status, age in years and sex. HLA class I and class II types, where available, came from metadata supplied by the sample provider rather than from assay-based typing. The dataset comprised deeply sampled blood TCRbeta repertoires from subjects exposed to, actively infected with, or recovered from COVID-19. The material from the prospective study consisted of cDNA or gDNA derived from T cells, B-cell-depleted T cells, or PBMCs. The repertoires were released in a freely available public database meant as a resource for research on the immune response to SARS-CoV-2.

Cut back by 10 bases and 1 base, the V and J ends lie 13 bases apart. CDR1 and CDR2 are drawn from the germline V gene (reference sequence): LGHDT, YNNKEL. The CDR3 numbers 13 residues from cysteine through phenylalanine. Just CDR3 DNA is preserved here, 39 bases in frame from base 1. Each collaborating institution followed its own protocols to collect whole blood in K2EDTA tubes. For TCRbeta analysis, collaborators shipped samples in one of three forms: frozen whole blood, isolated PBMCs, or DNA extracted from either of those sample types. Details on this clone: What this receptor recognizes is not known. Nothing much larger sits one base from this clone, and base qualities are not available.

What the work shows at the level of the full study, not this receptor alone: How much clinical and demographic metadata was included differed by source and by participant, and the metadata was provided uncurated.

TCRbeta CDR3 regions were amplified from genomic DNA by means of the immunoSEQ Assay, a bias-controlled multiplex PCR. In the authors' own workflow: The number of nucleated cells in each sample was estimated by amplification of reference gene primers within the assay. To quantify the absolute abundance of each unique TCRbeta CDR3 rearrangement, sequence reads were collapsed and filtered. For each sample, productive Simpson clonality was calculated as the square root of Simpson's diversity index over productive rearrangements. In TCRdb, the immuneACCESS table is reduced to in-frame sequences with V and J assigned. These tables do not hold every clone; where another copy was compared, an unresolved V gene accounts for under half, and the others remain unexplained. V and J calls and clone size follow that table, whereas D and trimming were derived from the DNA. The sample contains about 120,000 clones, about four fifths of them found a single time. The ten largest clones add up to about 40% of the sample.

The sequencing sample was made of peripheral blood. This clonotype originated in a man aged 40-49 years with active or convalescent COVID-19. Recombination joined TRBV3-1 (or the pseudogene TRBV3-2) with TRBJ1-1; the D gene is not confidently resolved. The nucleotide sequence is given as TGTGCCACCCTTTTGGGCCCGAACACTGAAGCTTTCTTT. Translated, it gives CATLLGPNTEAFF.